This T cell receptor beta chain was sequenced for a study of memory CD4+ T cells and cytomegalovirus serostatus. The repertoire was sequenced with immunoSEQ multiplex PCR; TCRdb's copy has only in-frame clones and lacks some. The sample includes tens of thousands of clones, roughly 80% of them seen just once. The CDR3 consists of 14 residues. Germline assignment: CDR1 MDHEN and CDR2 SYDVKM. With 2 bases removed from V and 8 bases from J, the gap between germline ends came to 15 bases. The sort gate was single viable CD3+CD4+CD8-CD45RO+ cells for memory CD4+ T cells. This clone was detected only a few times.

The sequencing input was memory CD4+ T cells from blood. This TCR came from an adult in good health and CMV-seronegative. The chain has TRBV28 and TRBJ1-1; unclear D gene. The CDR3: CASSLRQGYGEAFF. The CDR3 coding sequence is TGTGCCAGCAGTTTACGACAAGGGTACGGGGAAGCTTTCTTT.